Reported below is one T cell receptor (beta chain). As yet, its antigen is unknown. Trimming removed 9 bases from V and 0 bases from J, with 12 bases in between. Germline loops: CDR1 SNHLY, CDR2 FYNNEI. The CDR3 is 15 amino acids. Libraries were prepared by immunoSEQ multiplex PCR; TCRdb keeps only in-frame clonotypes and omits some of them. The sample yields around 190,000 clones, 80% to 95% seen once. This specimen belongs to a study of T cell responses to AZD1222 COVID-19 vaccine. Study conclusions and caveats: In a largely white British group with more females than males, clonal diversity was possibly underestimated. Nearly half of spike-specific TCRs reportedly go after variant regions that carry no mutations.

The sample was peripheral blood, taken on day 0 of AZD1222 vaccination. The chain joins TRBV2 to TRBJ1-6; no clear D gene. The sequence came from an adult in good health. The CDR3 region is CASVGPSSYNSPLHF. The CDR3 bases are TGTGCCAGTGTTGGGCCTAGCTCCTATAATTCACCCCTCCACTTT.